This record covers a single T cell receptor (beta chain). The same CDR3 arises from other DNA sequences in this sample as well. The data stem from a study of shared clonotypes between healthy human individuals. Study at large: CD4 naive cells filled three plates per donor, CD4 memory three, CD8 naive two and CD8 memory one.

Naive CD8 cells comprised CD45RO-negative, CCR7-positively selected cells, excluding terminally differentiated effector memory CD45RA+ cells. Trimming took off 0 bases at V and 4 bases at J, with 9 bases between the two ends. CDR1 and CDR2 (germline): GTSNPN, SVGIG (reference sequence). The CDR3 length is 13 residues. Produced via immunoSEQ multiplex PCR; TCRdb's table is partial and in-frame only. The sample yields 2 million or so clones, about 95% seen once. The receptor comes from a man younger than 35 in good health. Sequencing input: naive CD8+ T cells sorted from blood. The chain has TRBV30 and TRBJ1-1; D unresolved. The CDR3 loop reads CAWSVLRGTEAFF. The CDR3 DNA follows: TGTGCCTGGAGTGTACTGCGCGGCACTGAAGCTTTCTTT.